These T cell receptor beta chains were read from a single sample in a study of blood T cell repertoires in COVID-19. This table comes from immunoSEQ multiplex PCR, and its TCRdb copy is limited to in-frame clones, with some not included. Of 95,000 to 100,000 clones in the sample, roughly 85% were seen once. Sequences were obtained from peripheral blood. The receptors here all came from a woman in her sixties or seventies with active or convalescent COVID-19. CDR3s include the opening cysteine and the closing phenylalanine or tryptophan. D genes are given only for firm matches. Rows may omit the clone size; those that give it use once, few, many or a size class.

clone size: NA
D gene: TRBD1
V gene: TRBV7-2
J gene: TRBJ2-7
CDR3 protein: CASSSRRQGDEQYF
CDR3 DNA: TGTGCCAGCAGCTCCCGGAGACAGGGGGACGAGCAGTACTTC

clone size: NA
D gene: TRBD2
V gene: TRBV24-1
J gene: TRBJ2-1
CDR3 protein: CATPSRLAGGEGSYNEQFF
CDR3 DNA: TGTGCCACCCCATCCCGCCTAGCGGGGGGTGAGGGGTCTTACAATGAGCAGTTCTTC

clone size: NA
D gene: TRBD1
V gene: TRBV30
J gene: TRBJ1-2
CDR3 protein: CAWSKGALPGYTF
CDR3 DNA: TGTGCCTGGAGTAAGGGGGCGCTTCCTGGCTACACCTTC

clone size: NA
D gene: TRBD1
V gene: TRBV7-8
J gene: TRBJ2-5
CDR3 protein: CASSLARGRETQYF
CDR3 DNA: TGTGCCAGCAGCTTAGCCAGGGGGCGGGAGACCCAGTACTTC

clone size: NA
D gene: TRBD1
V gene: TRBV24-1
J gene: TRBJ1-5
CDR3 protein: CATSSDRAQPQHF
CDR3 DNA: TGTGCCACCAGTTCGGACAGGGCTCAGCCCCAGCATTTT

clone size: NA
D gene: TRBD2
V gene: TRBV6-4
J gene: TRBJ2-3
CDR3 protein: CASSVGLAPDPQYF
CDR3 DNA: TGTGCCAGCAGTGTCGGACTAGCCCCCGATCCGCAGTATTTT

clone size: NA
D gene: NA
V gene: TRBV7-8
J gene: TRBJ2-1
CDR3 protein: CASSLGLLQFF
CDR3 DNA: TGTGCCAGCAGCCTGGGACTCTTGCAGTTCTTC

clone size: NA
D gene: TRBD2
V gene: TRBV2
J gene: TRBJ2-2
CDR3 protein: CASSGPSGGDGELFF
CDR3 DNA: TGTGCCAGCAGTGGGCCTAGCGGAGGCGACGGGGAGCTGTTTTTT

clone size: NA
D gene: NA
V gene: TRBV6-2/TRBV6-3
J gene: TRBJ2-7
CDR3 protein: CASSWSLGGYEQYF
CDR3 DNA: TGTGCCAGCAGTTGGTCCCTGGGGGGCTACGAGCAGTACTTC

clone size: once
D gene: TRBD1
V gene: TRBV7-8
J gene: TRBJ2-6
CDR3 protein: CASRPGQAPGANVLTF
CDR3 DNA: TGTGCCAGCAGACCGGGACAGGCTCCTGGGGCCAACGTCCTGACTTTC

clone size: NA
D gene: NA
V gene: TRBV5-1
J gene: TRBJ2-1
CDR3 protein: CASIRQVFNEQFF
CDR3 DNA: TGCGCCAGCATCAGACAGGTTTTCAATGAGCAGTTCTTC

clone size: NA
D gene: NA
V gene: TRBV5-1
J gene: TRBJ1-5
CDR3 protein: CASSLVGGDQPQHF
CDR3 DNA: TGCGCCAGCAGCTTGGTGGGGGGTGATCAGCCCCAGCATTTT

clone size: NA
D gene: TRBD1
V gene: TRBV18
J gene: TRBJ1-2
CDR3 protein: CASSPSLGDRANGYTF
CDR3 DNA: TGTGCCAGCTCACCCTCATTAGGGGACAGGGCGAATGGCTACACCTTC

clone size: NA
D gene: TRBD1
V gene: TRBV2
J gene: TRBJ1-6
CDR3 protein: CASIGTGARSPLHF
CDR3 DNA: TGTGCCAGCATAGGGACAGGGGCACGGTCACCCCTCCACTTT

clone size: NA
D gene: NA
V gene: TRBV7-2
J gene: TRBJ1-5
CDR3 protein: CASSLSQGNQPQHF
CDR3 DNA: TGTGCCAGCAGCTTGTCGCAGGGGAATCAGCCCCAGCATTTT

clone size: NA
D gene: NA
V gene: TRBV19
J gene: TRBJ1-2
CDR3 protein: CASSIRANGYTF
CDR3 DNA: TGTGCCAGTAGTATCAGGGCCAACGGCTACACCTTC

clone size: NA
D gene: NA
V gene: TRBV11-3
J gene: TRBJ2-2
CDR3 protein: CASSFGQTTGELFF
CDR3 DNA: TGTGCCAGCAGCTTTGGGCAGACCACCGGGGAGCTGTTTTTT

clone size: NA
D gene: NA
V gene: TRBV6-2/TRBV6-3
J gene: TRBJ2-3
CDR3 protein: CASTPPGATDTQYF
CDR3 DNA: TGTGCCAGCACCCCGCCAGGGGCGACAGATACGCAGTATTTT

clone size: NA
D gene: TRBD2
V gene: TRBV11-2
J gene: TRBJ2-1
CDR3 protein: CASSLVSGGAYNEQFF
CDR3 DNA: TGTGCCAGCAGCTTAGTTAGCGGGGGGGCGTACAATGAGCAGTTCTTC

clone size: NA
D gene: TRBD2
V gene: TRBV24-1
J gene: TRBJ2-1
CDR3 protein: CATSERSSGSYNEQFF
CDR3 DNA: TGTGCCACCAGTGAACGGTCTAGCGGGAGTTACAATGAGCAGTTCTTC

clone size: NA
D gene: NA
V gene: TRBV7-9
J gene: TRBJ1-1
CDR3 protein: CASSEAGLTEAFF
CDR3 DNA: TGTGCCAGCAGCGAAGCAGGCCTCACTGAAGCTTTCTTT

clone size: NA
D gene: TRBD2
V gene: TRBV18
J gene: TRBJ2-3
CDR3 protein: CASSPKRGDPFRTDTQYF
CDR3 DNA: TGTGCCAGCTCACCAAAGCGGGGGGATCCCTTCAGGACAGATACGCAGTATTTT

clone size: NA
D gene: TRBD2
V gene: TRBV5-6
J gene: TRBJ2-5
CDR3 protein: CASSFLEGREWAQYF
CDR3 DNA: TGTGCCAGCAGCTTCCTTGAAGGGCGGGAGTGGGCCCAGTACTTC

clone size: NA
D gene: NA
V gene: TRBV30
J gene: TRBJ1-5
CDR3 protein: CAWSVFFGEWRRPQHF
CDR3 DNA: TGTGCCTGGAGTGTATTTTTCGGGGAATGGCGAAGGCCCCAGCATTTT

clone size: NA
D gene: NA
V gene: TRBV7-2
J gene: TRBJ2-3
CDR3 protein: CASSRDTFADTQYF
CDR3 DNA: TGTGCCAGCAGCCGGGACACCTTCGCAGATACGCAGTATTTT

clone size: NA
D gene: NA
V gene: TRBV5-4
J gene: TRBJ1-2
CDR3 protein: CASSRQARPYTF
CDR3 DNA: TGTGCCAGCAGTCGACAGGCCCGCCCCTACACCTTC

clone size: NA
D gene: NA
V gene: TRBV7-2
J gene: TRBJ2-3
CDR3 protein: CASSLGGNYLEADTQYF
CDR3 DNA: TGTGCCAGCAGCTTAGGGGGCAACTACCTAGAGGCAGATACGCAGTATTTT

clone size: NA
D gene: TRBD1
V gene: TRBV10-3
J gene: TRBJ2-7
CDR3 protein: CAISESSSAGGDEQYF
CDR3 DNA: TGTGCCATCAGTGAGTCGTCAAGTGCAGGGGGCGACGAGCAGTACTTC